The clone carrying this T cell receptor (beta chain) has a handful of counts. The sample is drawn from a study of cytomegalovirus exposure and HLA in healthy donors. The CDR3 sequence is 13 residues long. Germline values: CDR1 SEHNR, CDR2 FQNEAQ (reference sequence). V lost 6 bases and J lost 2; bases outside the gene matches: 4. Primers included in the PCR were 60 Vbeta and 13 Jbeta primers. Generated by immunoSEQ multiplex PCR, the TCRdb table keeps only in-frame clones and is missing some. The sample contains more than 95,000 clones, 70% to 75% of which appear only once. The chain uses TRBV7-9 and TRBJ2-7, with TRBD1 identical over 7 bases. The clonotype originates from a woman aged 18-29 years in good health and CMV-seronegative. The sample was PBMCs. This CDR3 is CASSPGQTYEQYF. CDR3 DNA sequence: TGTGCCAGCAGTCCGGGACAGACCTACGAGCAGTACTTC.